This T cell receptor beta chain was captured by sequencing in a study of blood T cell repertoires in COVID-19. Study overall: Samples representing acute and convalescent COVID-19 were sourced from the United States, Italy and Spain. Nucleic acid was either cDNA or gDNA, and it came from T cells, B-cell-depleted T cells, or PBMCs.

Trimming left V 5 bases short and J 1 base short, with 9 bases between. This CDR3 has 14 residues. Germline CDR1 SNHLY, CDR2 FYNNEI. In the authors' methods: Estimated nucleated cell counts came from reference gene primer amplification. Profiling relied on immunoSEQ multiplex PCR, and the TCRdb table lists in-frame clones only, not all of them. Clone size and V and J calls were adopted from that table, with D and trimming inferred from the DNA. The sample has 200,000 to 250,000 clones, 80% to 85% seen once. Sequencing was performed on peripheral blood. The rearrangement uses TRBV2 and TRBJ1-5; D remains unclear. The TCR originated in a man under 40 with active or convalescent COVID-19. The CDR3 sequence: CASSLTLSNQPQHF. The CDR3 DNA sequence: TGTGCCAGCAGTCTGACTTTAAGCAATCAGCCCCAGCATTTT.